This TCR beta chain was observed in a study of cytomegalovirus exposure and HLA in healthy donors. It was with 60 Vbeta and 13 Jbeta primers that the PCR ran. Repertoires were generated with immunoSEQ multiplex PCR, while TCRdb's copy carries only in-frame clones and drops some. The data show about 70,000 clones, 74% seen once. General study findings and limits: Reports showed the classifier diagnosing cytomegalovirus status with high specificity and sensitivity.

Looked up from germline, CDR1 is MNHNY and CDR2 is SVGAGI (reference sequence). The ends lost 2 bases at V and 6 bases at J; junction bases unmatched: 7. This CDR3 region has 15 residues. Details on this clone: Its antigen is not known.

Material for sequencing was PBMCs. The source is a human donor in good health. The chain employs TRBV6-6 and TRBJ1-5; 7 bases line up with TRBD1. As DNA, the CDR3 is TGTGCCAGCAGTTACCCGGACAGGCTGGGTCAGCCCCAGCATTTT. This codes for CASSYPDRLGQPQHF.